These 28 T cell receptor beta chains were sequenced from one sample in a study of blood T cell repertoires in COVID-19. The method was immunoSEQ multiplex PCR; TCRdb's version includes in-frame clones alone and lacks a portion of them. The table has roughly 320,000 clones, 70% to 90% seen once. The specimen sequenced was PBMCs or T cells enriched from blood (not recorded which). These receptors were obtained from a man aged 25-45 years who had recovered from COVID-19.

This clone was counted between two and nine times. The gene calls are TRBV4-1 and TRBJ2-1, with D maybe TRBD2 (7 bases). The germline CDR1 and CDR2 sequences are MGHRA and YSYEKL. The CDR3 runs 16 residues. V gave up 2 bases and J gave up 8 bases, with 19 bases separating them. CDR3 sequence (DNA): TGCGCCAGCAGCCAACGACTAGCTAGGGGGGCACATGAGCAGTTCTTC. It specifies CASSQRLARGAHEQFF.

This rearrangement joins TRBV14 to TRBJ2-2, with D possibly TRBD2 on 5 matching bases. Germline V gene data show CDR1 as SGHDN and CDR2 as FVKESK. The CDR3 runs to 15 residues. The V gene lost 6 bases and the J gene lost 4 bases, with 15 bases spanning the gap. The CDR3 DNA sequence: TGTGCCAGCAGTCTTATGGTGGGGAGCACCGGGGAGCTGTTTTTT. This encodes CASSLMVGSTGELFF.

This sequence joins TRBV11-2 and TRBJ2-3, with D perhaps matching TRBD1 (6 bases). V gave up 9 bases and J gave up 3 bases, with 16 bases separating them. CDR3 length: 14 residues. Per the germline V gene, CDR1 is SGHAT and CDR2 is FQNNGV. The CDR3 nucleotides are TGTGCCAGTATTCGGGCAGGGGTAACAGATACGCAGTATTTT. As protein: CASIRAGVTDTQYF.

This chain connects TRBV3-1 (or the pseudogene TRBV3-2) to TRBJ2-1; 15 positions agree with TRBD2. After removal of 0 bases from V and 0 bases from J, the junction contained 3 bases not matched to a gene. Germline V lookup: CDR1 LGHDT, CDR2 YNNKEL (reference sequence). The CDR3 loop spans 19 amino acids. CDR3: CASSQEGLAGGSSYNEQFF. The CDR3 bases are TGTGCCAGCAGCCAAGAAGGACTAGCGGGAGGGAGCTCCTACAATGAGCAGTTCTTC.

The chain employs TRBV5-6 and TRBJ2-7, with 8 bases aligning to TRBD1. Per the germline V gene, CDR1 is SGHDT and CDR2 is YYEEEE. The junction had 9 bases not matched to a gene; V was cut back by 4 bases and J by 6 bases. CDR3 size: 14 residues. The CDR3 nucleotides are TGTGCCAGCAGCCCGGTCGGACAGGGTCGCGAGCAGTACTTC. Protein: CASSPVGQGREQYF.

The genes are TRBV29-1 and TRBJ2-1, with TRBD2 matching 9 bases. The junction had 3 bases not matched to a gene; V was cut back by 6 bases and J by 3 bases. Germline loops: CDR1 SQVTM, CDR2 ANQGSEA. This CDR3 has 13 residues. For the CDR3, the DNA is TGCAGCGTCGGACTAGCGAACTACAATGAGCAGTTCTTC. The encoded protein is CSVGLANYNEQFF.

The rearrangement uses TRBV5-1 and TRBJ1-2; unclear D gene. The CDR3 covers 15 residues. V was pared by 0 bases and J by 4 bases, with 13 bases between. CDR1 and CDR2 from the germline V gene are SGHRS and YFSETQ. Here the CDR3 DNA reads TGCGCCAGCAGCTTGGGGGCCGTCGGAAGCTATGGCTACACCTTC. Translating gives CASSLGAVGSYGYTF.

This clone was detected only once. This chain uses TRBV25-1 with TRBJ1-1, with a weak D call TRBD1 (5 bases). Germline CDR1 is MGHDK and CDR2 is SYGVNS. V lost 0 bases to trimming and J lost 2 bases, with 19 bases between them. This CDR3 spans 18 amino acids. The CDR3, as DNA: TGTGCCAGCAGTGAATACGGTGGTGACAGACCCTTAAACACTGAAGCTTTCTTT. It is translated as CASSEYGGDRPLNTEAFF.

In this sample, this clone turned up a few times. This sequence joins TRBV6-6 and TRBJ2-7; 13 bases agree with TRBD2. The CDR3 totals 18 residues. J gave up 1 base and V 5 bases, and 11 bases lay outside the gene matches. Germline values: CDR1 MNHNY, CDR2 SVGAGI (reference sequence). Here the CDR3 reads CASSPLLAGGPNSYEQYF. CDR3 coding DNA: TGTGCCAGCAGTCCCCTACTAGCGGGAGGGCCCAATTCCTACGAGCAGTACTTC.

This clone was counted a single time. The chain recombines TRBV27 with TRBJ1-5; possibly TRBD1 for D (6 bases). V lost 5 bases to trimming and J lost 1 base, with 12 bases between them. Germline CDR1 MNHEY, CDR2 SMNVEV (reference sequence). The CDR3 covers 15 residues. The CDR3 nucleotides read TGTGCCAGCAGTCAGACAGGATTCAGCAATCAGCCCCAGCATTTT. It translates to CASSQTGFSNQPQHF.

The V gene is TRBV7-9, the J gene TRBJ2-2; 10 nucleotides line up with TRBD1. Germline-derived CDR1 and CDR2 are SEHNR and FQNEAQ (reference sequence). The CDR3 extends over 16 amino acids. The junction had 9 bases not matched to a gene; V was cut back by 6 bases and J by 5 bases. DNA of the CDR3: TGTGCCAGCAGACACCAGACAGGGGGCTTTACCGGGGAGCTGTTTTTT. This translates into CASRHQTGGFTGELFF.

V is TRBV7-9 and J is TRBJ1-1; a possible D gene is TRBD1 (5 bases). The germline CDR1 and CDR2 sequences are SEHNR and FQNEAQ (reference sequence). V lost 7 bases to trimming and J lost 3 bases, with 9 bases between them. The CDR3 sequence is 12 residues long. Here the CDR3 DNA reads TGTGCCAGCACCCCCAGGGACACTGAAGCTTTCTTT. Protein: CASTPRDTEAFF.

V and J are TRBV5-1 and TRBJ2-3; no reliable D call. Germline CDR1 and CDR2: SGHRS and YFSETQ. The V end lost 2 bases, the J end lost 2 bases, and 3 bases lay between the germline ends. This CDR3 has 12 amino acids. The CDR3 here is CASSFFTDTQYF. The CDR3 nucleotides read TGCGCCAGCAGCTTCTTCACAGATACGCAGTATTTT.

V and J are TRBV19 and TRBJ2-1; 8 bases are a match to TRBD2. CDR1 and CDR2 (germline): LNHDA, SQIVND (reference sequence). The ends lost 7 bases at V and 3 bases at J; junction bases unmatched: 11. This CDR3 has 16 amino acids. The CDR3 region is CASKGTAGGIYNEQFF. Written as DNA, the CDR3 is TGTGCCAGTAAAGGGACGGCGGGAGGCATCTACAATGAGCAGTTCTTC.

This clone has only a few counts. V and J are TRBV11-2 and TRBJ1-4, with D uncertain. The CDR3 consists of 17 residues. Per the germline V gene, CDR1 is SGHAT and CDR2 is FQNNGV. Trimming took 2 bases from V and 0 from J, leaving 13 bases between them. The CDR3 here is CASSLWSGSATNEKLFF. The CDR3 DNA follows: TGTGCCAGCAGCTTATGGAGTGGGAGCGCAACTAATGAAAAACTGTTTTTT.

This chain connects TRBV11-2 to TRBJ2-3, with TRBD1 matching over 11 bases. Losses at the gene ends were 4 bases for V and 4 bases for J; bases not matched to a gene: 4. Germline-derived CDR1 and CDR2 are SGHAT and FQNNGV. The CDR3 has 15 amino acids. The CDR3 sequence is CASSSRTGGADTQYF. The DNA for the CDR3 is TGTGCCAGCAGCTCCCGGACAGGGGGCGCAGATACGCAGTATTTT.

This clone was recorded only once. V is TRBV7-9 and J is TRBJ1-1; D is unresolved. CDR1 is SEHNR and CDR2 is FQNEAQ in the germline V gene (reference sequence). CDR3 length equals 16 residues. The germline V and J ends were trimmed by 5 bases and 1 base, with 17 bases remaining between them. CDR3 nucleotide sequence: TGTGCCAGCAGCCCTCACCAAGAGGGCGAGAACACTGAAGCTTTCTTT. Translating gives CASSPHQEGENTEAFF.

This clone turned up a few times. The chain uses TRBV10-1 and TRBJ2-1, with no clear D. The CDR3 runs 13 residues. Germline CDR1 is WNHNN and CDR2 is SYGVQD (reference sequence). V was shortened by 2 bases and J by 10 bases, with 12 bases between the two germline ends. CDR3 in DNA: TGCGCCAGCAGTGAGCCCAGTCGAACCGAGCAGTTCTTC. It yields the protein CASSEPSRTEQFF.

V usage is TRBV24-1 and J usage is TRBJ2-5, with a tentative D call TRBD2 (6 bases). This CDR3 region has 15 residues. The V and J ends lost 2 bases and 5 bases respectively, with 14 bases between them. The germline gives CDR1 KGHDR, CDR2 SFDVKD. The CDR3 loop is CATSDYQGGGETQYF. The CDR3 region has the DNA TGTGCCACCAGTGATTACCAGGGCGGAGGGGAGACCCAGTACTTC.

The genes are TRBV27 and TRBJ2-5, with TRBD1 matching over 8 bases. Germline CDR1 is MNHEY and CDR2 is SMNVEV (reference sequence). V was clipped by 5 bases and J by 4 bases; unmatched bases: 6. The CDR3 contains 14 residues. CDR3 bases: TGTGCCAGCAGTCCTGGACAGGGAGGAGAGACCCAGTACTTC. Translated, it gives CASSPGQGGETQYF.

This clone was observed a single time. J is TRBJ1-1 and V is TRBV7-9, with D perhaps TRBD1 (6 bases). The germline V gene has CDR1 SEHNR and CDR2 FQNEAQ (reference sequence). The CDR3 has 15 residues. V lost 5 bases to trimming and J lost 0 bases, with 13 bases between them. The CDR3 protein is CASSHRGALNTEAFF. The CDR3 DNA sequence: TGTGCCAGCAGCCACCGGGGGGCCTTGAACACTGAAGCTTTCTTT.

In this sample, this clone turned up a few times. V and J are TRBV7-9 and TRBJ2-3, with TRBD2 matching over 11 bases. V lost 4 bases and J lost 2; bases outside the gene matches: 2. The germline gives CDR1 SEHNR, CDR2 FQNEAQ (reference sequence). The CDR3 is 15 residues long. The CDR3 coding sequence is TGTGCCAGCAGCTCGACTAGCGGGGTCACAGATACGCAGTATTTT. Translated, it gives CASSSTSGVTDTQYF.

A single count supports this clone. The gene calls are TRBV27 and TRBJ1-2; 7 bases map to TRBD1. The CDR3 consists of 13 residues. J gave up 4 bases and V 6 bases, and 5 bases lay outside the gene matches. Germline V gene lookup returns CDR1 MNHEY and CDR2 SMNVEV (reference sequence). The CDR3 is CASRTTGSYGYTF. The CDR3 coding sequence is TGTGCCAGCAGGACGACAGGGTCCTATGGCTACACCTTC.

The rearrangement uses TRBV29-1 and TRBJ2-3, with D perhaps TRBD1 (5 bases). Germline CDR1 SQVTM, CDR2 ANQGSEA. V lost 5 bases and J lost 0, with 12 bases in between. The CDR3 contains 14 residues. CDR3 sequence reads: CSVYGADSTDTQYF. The CDR3 DNA follows: TGCAGCGTTTATGGGGCAGATAGCACAGATACGCAGTATTTT.

The rearrangement links TRBV5-8 to TRBJ1-1; D may be TRBD1 (6 bases). CDR1 and CDR2 from the germline V gene are SGHTS and YDEGEE. Trimming left V 7 bases short and J 10 bases short, with 11 bases between. CDR3 length equals 10 residues. The CDR3 spells CASGGKGAFF. CDR3 DNA sequence: TGTGCCAGCGGGGGCAAGGGAGCTTTCTTT.

The chain has TRBV19 and TRBJ1-1; D may be TRBD1 (5 bases). The length of the CDR3 is 13 residues. Trimming took 3 bases from V and 5 from J, leaving 10 bases between them. Germline lookup yields CDR1 LNHDA and CDR2 SQIVND (reference sequence). Written as DNA, the CDR3 is TGTGCCAGTAGTATCGCAGGGTTGACTGAAGCTTTCTTT. Translated, it gives CASSIAGLTEAFF. The variable domain in full, with the rest retrieved from reference TRBV19 and TRBJ1-1, is DGGITQSPKYLFRKEGQNVTLSCEQNLNHDAMYWYRQDPGQGLRLIYYSQIVNDFQKGDIAEGYSVSREKKESFPLTVTSAQKNPTAFYLCASSIAGLTEAFFGQGTRLTVV.

V and J are TRBV10-2 and TRBJ2-7; D gene uncertain. Germline V gives CDR1 WSHSY, CDR2 SAAADI. The CDR3 contains 14 residues. The ends were cut back, 2 bases at V and 2 bases at J, with 10 bases in the middle. The CDR3, as DNA: TGCGCCAGCAGTGAGAGTGGCAGAACCTACGAGCAGTACTTC. Protein product: CASSESGRTYEQYF.

V and J are TRBV7-2 and TRBJ2-7; D is ambiguous. CDR1 and CDR2 from the germline V gene are SGHTA and FQGNSA. The V end lost 5 bases, the J end lost 5 bases, and 19 bases lay between the germline ends. CDR3 length: 15 residues. CDR3: CASSPFREAFNEQYF. The CDR3 nucleotides read TGTGCCAGCAGCCCCTTCCGAGAGGCGTTCAACGAGCAGTACTTC.